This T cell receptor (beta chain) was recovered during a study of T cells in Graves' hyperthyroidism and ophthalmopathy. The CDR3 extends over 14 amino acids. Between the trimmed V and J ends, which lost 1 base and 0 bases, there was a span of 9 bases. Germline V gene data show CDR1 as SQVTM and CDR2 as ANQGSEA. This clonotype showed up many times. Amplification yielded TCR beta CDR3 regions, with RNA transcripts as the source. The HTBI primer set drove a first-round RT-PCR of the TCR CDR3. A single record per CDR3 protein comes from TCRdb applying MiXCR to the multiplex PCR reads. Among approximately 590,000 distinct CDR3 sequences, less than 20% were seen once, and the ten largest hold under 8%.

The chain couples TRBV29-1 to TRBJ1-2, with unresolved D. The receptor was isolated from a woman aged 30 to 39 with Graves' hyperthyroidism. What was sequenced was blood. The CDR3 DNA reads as TGCAGCGTTGAAGTACGGCGGACTAACTATGGCTACACCTTC. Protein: CSVEVRRTNYGYTF.